This T cell receptor (beta chain) was observed in a study of tumor-infiltrating lymphocytes in localized non-small cell lung cancer listed by TCRdb under 2021. In terms of the full investigation: The cohort included patients whose samples were collected after neoadjuvant chemotherapy, as well as both smokers and never-smokers and several histologies. For under 70 patients, immunoSEQ T-cell fraction was compared between paired tumor and uninvolved lung. Flow cytometry, multiplex immunofluorescence, RNA-seq, exome sequencing and proteomics were applied to the same patients as TCR sequencing, which was one of several integrated assays. Resected tumor tissue and uninvolved lung tissue described as non-adjacent to the tumor were contributed by each patient, with both tissues obtained from the same patient. The overall ICON cohort was composed of 150 or so surgical patients with localized non-small cell lung cancer whose tumors were resected.

Enrollment in ICON was initiated in the first half of 2016, and the last patient was enrolled in September 2018. Fresh tumor and matched uninvolved tissue for in-depth immune analyses, including TCR sequencing, were collected from a subcohort of some 76 patients. TCR sequencing was performed on DNA isolated from bulk tissue, without cell sorting. Results and caveats for the whole study, not just this receptor: Different pieces of the same tissue were used for different assays, so technical variation could not be separated from intratumor heterogeneity. Consistent with immunofluorescence CD3 counts, TCRbeta sequencing supported greater T cell infiltration in tumors than in uninvolved lung tissue. Recurrence-free survival showed no association with tumor T-cell fraction from TCR sequencing (p = 0.61). The TCR-derived T-cell fraction showed no difference between the flow cytometry-defined immunotypes IM1 (good prognosis) and IM2 (poor prognosis). Because assay coverage varied across patients depending on available tissue quantity, TCR sequencing was performed for only a subset of the cohort.

TCR sequencing with the immunoSEQ assay provided the T-cell fraction in tumor and uninvolved lung tissue. Per the source publication's procedure: In the survival analysis, patients were divided into a high T-cell fraction group (upper tertile) and a low T-cell fraction group (lower two tertiles), and the two groups were compared using a log-rank test. Paired tumor versus uninvolved lung differences in T-cell fraction were tested with a signed-rank test. TCRdb's version of the immuneACCESS table is confined to in-frame rearrangements and falls short of the full clone set. An unresolved V gene accounts for under half of the shortfall where checked; the remainder is of unknown origin. V, J and clone size are those of that table, while D and trimming were read from the DNA. The table for this sample lists thousands of clones; 55% to 85% of them were counted only once. The ten largest clonotypes hold roughly an eighth of the sample.

Trimming leaves V shorter by 8 bases and J shorter by 4 bases, with the junction holding 7 bases beyond the gene matches. The cysteine opens and the phenylalanine closes a CDR3 of 14 amino acids. The CDR3 DNA has 42 bases and is translated from base 1. Per the germline V gene, MNHEY is the CDR1 and SVGAGI is the CDR2. Comments on this clone: Its antigen is not yet known. It has no much larger one-base neighbor in the sample; base qualities were not kept.

This sequence uses TRBV6-5 and TRBJ2-7, and 11 bases in between align with TRBD2. This clonotype was sampled from a human donor with non-small cell lung cancer. Sequencing was performed on lung tumor tissue. Read as DNA, the sequence is TGTGCCAGCGCCGTAGCGGGAGGGGGGTACGAGCAGTACTTC. The translation is CASAVAGGGYEQYF.